These 14 T cell receptor beta chains were all obtained from the same sample, sequenced in a study of T-cell reconstitution after alpha-beta-depleted transplantation in children. A library of TCRbeta sequences, prepared with unique molecular identifiers, was generated. TCRdb re-analysed the PCR reads in MiXCR, keeping a single row per CDR3 protein. The sample has approximately 650,000 distinct CDR3 sequences; roughly 14% are singletons. Sequencing was performed on PBMCs, taken before TCRalphabeta/CD19-depleted stem cell transplant. The receptors here all came from a girl aged 2-10 years with congenital amegakaryocytic thrombocytopenia, due to receive a stem cell transplant.

This clonotype was observed at least ten times. The J gene is TRBJ2-1, the V gene TRBV7-2; possible D gene TRBD2, 6 bases. In germline, CDR1 is SGHTA, CDR2 FQGNSA. The V and J ends lost 5 bases and 6 bases respectively, with 17 bases between them. The CDR3 runs to 15 residues. The CDR3 loop is CASSPLGLRGNEQFF. The CDR3 DNA follows: TGTGCCAGCAGCCCTCTGGGACTTAGGGGCAATGAGCAGTTCTTC.

At least ten counts were recorded for this clonotype. J is TRBJ2-1 and V is TRBV20-1; D is tentatively TRBD1 or TRBD2 (5 bases each). This CDR3 contains 13 residues. CDR1 and CDR2 from the germline V gene are DFQATT and SNEGSKA (reference sequence). Trimming took off 5 bases at V and 4 bases at J, with 12 bases between the two ends. CDR3 bases: TGCAGTGCTCCCCGGGACGGTTACAATGAGCAGTTCTTC. Residues: CSAPRDGYNEQFF.

The chain is built from TRBV20-1 and TRBJ2-7, with TRBD2 matching 9 bases. J gave up 0 bases and V 3 bases, and 12 bases lay outside the gene matches. CDR3 length: 17 amino acids. Germline V gives CDR1 DFQATT, CDR2 SNEGSKA (reference sequence). The CDR3 nucleotides read TGCAGTGCTAGGTTTACGACTAGCGGCTACAGCTCCTACGAGCAGTACTTC. It yields the protein CSARFTTSGYSSYEQYF.

This clonotype was detected only once. A read error may account for a junction end that differs from germline. This chain uses TRBV29-1 with TRBJ1-2, with 7 positions matching TRBD1. This CDR3 has 15 residues. The germline V gene encodes CDR1 SQVTM and CDR2 ANQGSEA. The CDR3 loop is CSPRQGLPLNYSYTF. In DNA, the CDR3 is TGCAGCCCCAGACAGGGACTTCCCTTAAACTATAGCTACACCTTC.

This clonotype was found many times. The gene calls are TRBV7-6 and TRBJ1-1; TRBD1 matches 7 bases. Unmatched junction bases numbered 2, after V lost 1 base and J lost 6 bases. The CDR3 is 13 residues long. Germline V gives CDR1 SGHVS, CDR2 FNYEAQ. This CDR3 reads CASSLVTGAEAFF. CDR3 in DNA: TGTGCCAGCAGCTTAGTTACAGGGGCTGAAGCTTTCTTT.

The sample holds a few counts of this clonotype. V is TRBV25-1 and J is TRBJ2-2, with D uncertain. This CDR3 contains 16 residues. CDR1 MGHDK and CDR2 SYGVNS come from the germline V gene. Between the trimmed V and J ends, which lost 3 bases and 4 bases, there was a span of 15 bases. DNA of the CDR3: TGTGCCAGCAGTGACCTCCGACAAATGGGCACCGGGGAGCTGTTTTTT. Amino acids: CASSDLRQMGTGELFF.

The genes are TRBV12-3 or TRBV12-4 and TRBJ2-1; 12 nucleotides line up with TRBD1. The CDR3 extends over 15 amino acids. Trimming took 10 bases from V and 9 from J; bases not matched to a gene: 13. CDR3 DNA sequence: TGTGCCATCGACTTAGCGGGGACAGGGGGCGGTGAGCAGTTCTTC. Translation: CAIDLAGTGGGEQFF.

This clonotype was detected many times. The J gene is TRBJ2-1, the V gene TRBV20-1; no definite D call. Germline V gene lookup returns CDR1 DFQATT and CDR2 SNEGSKA (reference sequence). V was trimmed by 3 bases and J by 9 bases, leaving 12 bases between them. The CDR3 sequence is 12 residues long. The CDR3 loop reads CSARLNFGEQFF. In nucleotides, the CDR3 is TGCAGTGCTAGGCTCAATTTCGGTGAGCAGTTCTTC.

The chain has TRBV11-1 and TRBJ2-4; D might be TRBD1 (5 bases). CDR3 size: 19 residues. Germline loops: CDR1 SGHAT, CDR2 FQDESV (reference sequence). Trimming shortened V by 4 bases and J by 6 bases, and 28 bases separated the two germline ends. CDR3 in amino acids: CASSSSDSLRRQRINIQYF. The CDR3 bases are TGTGCCAGCAGCTCCTCCGACAGCCTTCGAAGACAAAGGATAAACATTCAGTACTTC.

The V call is TRBV7-3, the J call TRBJ1-2; TRBD1 is a possible D gene (5 bases). This CDR3 is 13 amino acids long. Germline-derived CDR1 and CDR2 are SGHTA and FQGTGA. V was clipped by 5 bases and J by 5 bases, with 12 bases between them. In DNA, the CDR3 is TGTGCCAGCAGCCTTTCCCAGGGTTATGGCTACACCTTC. It specifies CASSLSQGYGYTF.

The rearrangement links TRBV5-1 to TRBJ2-7; tentatively, D is TRBD2 (5 bases). This CDR3 is 13 amino acids long. Per the germline V gene, CDR1 is SGHRS and CDR2 is YFSETQ. V was pared by 2 bases and J by 1 base, with 7 bases between. The chain's CDR3 is CASSFIASYEQYF. The CDR3 DNA sequence: TGCGCCAGCAGCTTCATAGCGTCCTACGAGCAGTACTTC.

This clonotype appeared many times. The chain combines TRBV5-6 with TRBJ2-4; TRBD1 might be the D (7 bases). CDR1 SGHDT and CDR2 YYEEEE come from the germline V gene. V shed 1 base and J shed 0 bases, with 17 bases lying between them. The CDR3 is 18 residues long. Here the CDR3 reads CASSLLGGGDLAKNIQYF. The CDR3 DNA reads as TGTGCCAGCAGCTTGTTAGGGGGCGGGGATCTAGCCAAAAACATTCAGTACTTC.

Only one count was recorded for this clonotype. This clone may be a read error of a much larger clone one base away. V gene TRBV5-1 combines with J gene TRBJ1-5, with a weak D call TRBD1 (5 bases). V was clipped by 0 bases and J by 5 bases, with 12 bases between them. Germline loops: CDR1 SGHRS, CDR2 YFSETQ. The CDR3 runs 15 residues. The CDR3 loop reads CASSLVSGRDQPQHF. CDR3 sequence (DNA): TGCGCCAGCAGCTTGGTATCGGGGCGCGATCAGCCCCAGCATTTT.

This clonotype appeared many times. J is TRBJ2-1 and V is TRBV12-3 or TRBV12-4; 11 positions agree with TRBD2. This CDR3 has 14 amino acids. V gave up 7 bases and J gave up 6 bases; unmatched junction bases: 5. CDR3 residues: CASNPGLAVNEQFF. The CDR3 bases are TGTGCCAGCAATCCGGGACTAGCGGTCAATGAGCAGTTCTTC.